The 9 T cell receptor beta chains presented below share a single source sample, sequenced in a study of blood T cell repertoires in COVID-19. TCRdb's table, derived via immunoSEQ multiplex PCR, lists solely in-frame clones and lacks some. The sample has about 200,000 clones; more than 80% are singletons. The sequenced material came from peripheral blood. The receptors derive from a woman aged 80 or over with acute or convalescent COVID-19.

This chain uses TRBV3-1 (or the pseudogene TRBV3-2) with TRBJ2-7; 8 bases are shared with TRBD1. CDR1 LGHDT and CDR2 YNNKEL come from the germline V gene (reference sequence). The CDR3 runs to 15 residues. The V segment lost 1 base and the J segment 2 bases; nucleotides outside the gene matches: 4. CDR3 coding DNA: TGTGCCAGCAGCCAAGGTCCGGGACAGGCCTACGAGCAGTACTTC. Encoded protein: CASSQGPGQAYEQYF.

V is TRBV9 and J is TRBJ2-7; possibly TRBD2 for D (6 bases). Germline lookup yields CDR1 SGDLS and CDR2 YYNGEE. Trimming cost V 0 bases and J 2 bases, with 18 bases left between them. The CDR3 is made up of 17 amino acids. CDR3 sequence: CASSVDLSGSGTYEQYF. The CDR3 nucleotides read TGTGCCAGCAGCGTAGACTTGAGCGGGTCCGGAACCTACGAGCAGTACTTC.

The chain couples TRBV4-1 to TRBJ2-4; D is perhaps TRBD2 (6 bases). CDR1 and CDR2 from the germline V gene are MGHRA and YSYEKL. V lost 2 bases, J lost 0 bases, and 14 bases lay in between. The CDR3 runs 17 residues. CDR3 amino acids: CASSQMGLELAKNIQYF. CDR3 DNA sequence: TGCGCCAGCAGCCAAATGGGACTCGAACTAGCCAAAAACATTCAGTACTTC.

A few counts support this clone. The chain recombines TRBV5-6 with TRBJ2-7, with 11 bases lining up with TRBD2. The CDR3 is made up of 13 amino acids. V was pared by 4 bases and J by 5 bases, with 2 bases of the junction left unmatched. Looked up from germline, CDR1 is SGHDT and CDR2 is YYEEEE. This CDR3 is CASSTSGSHEQYF. The CDR3 DNA follows: TGTGCCAGCAGCACTAGCGGGAGCCACGAGCAGTACTTC. Based on the CDR3 plus reference TRBV5-6 and TRBJ2-7, the full variable domain is DAGVTQSPTHLIKTRGQQVTLRCSPKSGHDTVSWYQQALGQGPQFIFQYYEEEERQRGNFPDRFSGHQFPNYSSELNVNALLLGDSALYLCASSTSGSHEQYFGPGTRLTVT.

The chain links TRBV19 to TRBJ1-5, with 10 positions matching TRBD1. CDR3 length: 16 residues. The germline gives CDR1 LNHDA, CDR2 SQIVND (reference sequence). Trimming took 4 bases from V and 7 from J; bases not matched to a gene: 10. The CDR3 coding sequence is TGTGCCAGTAGTACATGGACAGGGGGGTCGTCGCAGCCCCAGCATTTT. This sequence encodes CASSTWTGGSSQPQHF.

The CDR3 coding sequence is TGTGCCTGGAGTCACCTGCGGGGAGATATGGCTTTCTTT. Translation: CAWSHLRGDMAFF. The chain joins TRBV30 to TRBJ1-1; D remains ambiguous. Trimming stripped 2 bases from V and 11 bases from J, with 18 bases between. Germline V gene data show CDR1 as GTSNPN and CDR2 as SVGIG (reference sequence). This CDR3 is 13 amino acids long. The full variable domain, with the rest looked up from reference TRBV30 and TRBJ1-1, is SQTIHQWPATLVQPVGSPLSLECTVEGTSNPNLYWYRQAAGRGLQLLFYSVGIGQISSEVPQNLSASRPQDRQFILSSKKLLLSDSGFYLCAWSHLRGDMAFFGQGTRLTVV.

The gene calls are TRBV6-5 and TRBJ2-5, with 9 bases that match TRBD1. Germline CDR1 and CDR2: MNHEY and SVGAGI. V was pared by 5 bases and J by 8 bases, with 9 bases of the junction left unmatched. The CDR3 spans 14 residues. The CDR3 DNA follows: TGTGCCAGCAGTCCGCCGGGACAGGGTGTCACCCAGTACTTC. Protein sequence: CASSPPGQGVTQYF.

The count of this clone is one. This sequence joins TRBV18 and TRBJ2-1, with 9 bases lining up with TRBD2. Germline assignment: CDR1 KGHSH and CDR2 LQKENI. The trim removed 3 bases at V and 8 bases at J, leaving 8 bases unmatched. CDR3 length equals 15 residues. In DNA, the CDR3 is TGTGCCAGCTCACCCACTAGCGGGTCAAGCTATGAGCAGTTCTTC. This translates into CASSPTSGSSYEQFF.

This clone was found once. This rearrangement joins TRBV28 to TRBJ2-2; the D gene is possibly TRBD2 (5 bases). CDR1 is MDHEN and CDR2 is SYDVKM in the germline V gene. The length of the CDR3 is 15 residues. V lost 2 bases, J lost 1 base, and 8 bases lay in between. The CDR3 here is CASSLTRGNTGELFF. CDR3 DNA sequence: TGTGCCAGCAGTTTAACCCGGGGGAACACCGGGGAGCTGTTTTTT.